The 25 T cell receptor beta chains in this list originate from one sample, sequenced in a study of blood T cell repertoires in COVID-19 (dated by TCRdb to 2018 to 2021). Receptor libraries were prepared by the immunoSEQ multiplex PCR assay. Sourced from immuneACCESS, this table was stored by TCRdb with only in-frame sequences that have V and J called. A share of the clones is absent; for the studies checked, an unresolved V gene accounts for under half, and the remainder has no known explanation. Counted in this sample were 95,000 to 150,000 clones; 84% of them appeared once. Around 3.9% of the sample lies in the top ten. The sequenced material came from PBMCs or T cells enriched from blood (not recorded which). These receptor sequences come from a woman aged 30 to 39 who had recovered from COVID-19.

The rearrangement joins TRBV4-1 to TRBJ2-7, with 8 positions matching TRBD2. CDR3 size: 15 residues. In germline, CDR1 is MGHRA, CDR2 YSYEKL. The J segment lost 4 bases and the V segment lost 1 base, leaving 6 bases of the junction unmatched. DNA for the CDR3: TGCGCCAGCAGCCAAGCGGGACTAGGACTTTACGAGCAGTACTTC. Translated: CASSQAGLGLYEQYF.

V usage is TRBV3-1 (or the pseudogene TRBV3-2) and J usage is TRBJ1-3; D remains unclear. Trimming removed 1 base from V and 4 bases from J, with 5 bases in between. Germline values: CDR1 LGHDT, CDR2 YNNKEL (reference sequence). CDR3 length: 13 residues. The CDR3 loop reads CASSQAEGNTIYF. For the CDR3, the DNA is TGTGCCAGCAGCCAAGCTGAGGGAAACACCATATATTTT.

The rearrangement joins TRBV30 to TRBJ1-5; D possibly corresponds to TRBD1 (5 bases). Trimming took off 0 bases at V and 0 bases at J, with 15 bases between the two ends. Germline loops: CDR1 GTSNPN, CDR2 SVGIG (reference sequence). The CDR3 sequence is 17 residues long. Here the CDR3 DNA reads TGTGCCTGGAGTGTATCCAGGGTCCCAAATAGCAATCAGCCCCAGCATTTT. It codes for CAWSVSRVPNSNQPQHF.

This chain connects TRBV29-1 to TRBJ2-7; D might be TRBD1 (6 bases). The CDR3 totals 12 residues. Germline CDR1 reads SQVTM; CDR2 reads ANQGSEA. Trimming removed 7 bases from V and 3 bases from J, with 13 bases in between. The CDR3 is CSAQGEFYEQYF. Here the CDR3 DNA reads TGCAGCGCACAGGGAGAGTTCTACGAGCAGTACTTC.

The V call is TRBV27, the J call TRBJ2-7; 7 bases agree with TRBD2. Per the germline V gene, CDR1 is MNHEY and CDR2 is SMNVEV (reference sequence). Trimming at V came to 6 bases and at J to 2 bases, leaving 10 bases not matched to a gene. The CDR3 consists of 15 residues. This CDR3 is CASRAYLADAYEQYF. The CDR3 DNA follows: TGTGCCAGCAGGGCCTACCTAGCGGATGCCTACGAGCAGTACTTC.

The V and J genes are TRBV4-3 and TRBJ2-7; D is perhaps TRBD1 (6 bases). The CDR3 spans 14 residues. Germline loops: CDR1 LGHNA, CDR2 YSLEER. V was clipped by 0 bases and J by 6 bases, with 12 bases between them. CDR3 sequence: CASSQDAGVSEQYF. CDR3 DNA: TGCGCCAGCAGCCAAGATGCAGGGGTCTCCGAGCAGTACTTC.

The genes are TRBV4-2 and TRBJ1-1; D may be TRBD1 (6 bases). Germline values: CDR1 LGHNA, CDR2 YNFKEQ. The V gene lost 2 bases and the J gene lost 5 bases, with 9 bases spanning the gap. The CDR3 length is 13 residues. CDR3 sequence: CASSQKGTTEAFF. DNA of the CDR3: TGTGCCAGCAGCCAAAAAGGGACAACTGAAGCTTTCTTT.

V usage is TRBV9 and J usage is TRBJ2-7; a possible D gene is TRBD2 (5 bases). Germline loops: CDR1 SGDLS, CDR2 YYNGEE. The CDR3 consists of 15 residues. Trimming pared 0 bases from V and 3 bases from J, leaving 13 bases between. The CDR3 is CASSVAEGVNYEQYF. CDR3 sequence (DNA): TGTGCCAGCAGCGTAGCTGAGGGAGTAAACTACGAGCAGTACTTC. Full variable domain (outside the CDR3, taken from reference TRBV9 and TRBJ2-7): DSGVTQTPKHLITATGQRVTLRCSPRSGDLSVYWYQQSLDQGLQFLIQYYNGEERAKGNILERFSAQQFPDLHSELNLSSLELGDSALYFCASSVAEGVNYEQYFGPGTRLTVT.

The chain uses TRBV7-6 and TRBJ1-1, with 9 nucleotides matching TRBD1. Germline V gene sequence: CDR1 SGHVS, CDR2 FNYEAQ. The CDR3 spans 14 residues. V was pared by 5 bases and J by 1 base, with 2 bases of the junction left unmatched. The CDR3 sequence: CASSLQGANTEAFF. CDR3 sequence (DNA): TGTGCCAGCAGCCTACAGGGGGCGAACACTGAAGCTTTCTTT.

V usage is TRBV6-1 and J usage is TRBJ1-3; possible D gene TRBD1, 5 bases. The CDR3 has 15 amino acids. The germline CDR1 and CDR2 sequences are MNHNS and SASEGT. Trimming pared 3 bases from V and 0 bases from J, leaving 9 bases between. The CDR3 sequence is CASSESQGSGNTIYF. In DNA form, the CDR3 reads TGTGCCAGCAGTGAGTCGCAGGGCTCTGGAAACACCATATATTTT.

This sequence joins TRBV30 and TRBJ1-1; a possible D gene is TRBD1 (6 bases). CDR1 and CDR2 (germline): GTSNPN, SVGIG (reference sequence). The CDR3 has 13 amino acids. V was pared by 2 bases and J by 5 bases, with 12 bases between. CDR3 protein: CAWSTQGQTEAFF. The CDR3 DNA reads as TGTGCCTGGAGTACACAGGGCCAGACTGAAGCTTTCTTT. The full variable domain, with the rest looked up from reference TRBV30 and TRBJ1-1, is SQTIHQWPATLVQPVGSPLSLECTVEGTSNPNLYWYRQAAGRGLQLLFYSVGIGQISSEVPQNLSASRPQDRQFILSSKKLLLSDSGFYLCAWSTQGQTEAFFGQGTRLTVV.

V is TRBV21-1 and J is TRBJ2-3; TRBD2 is taken as the D call from the table, unchecked against the DNA. TRBV21-1 is an annotated pseudogene. The CDR3 sequence is 18 residues long. The CDR3 loop is CASIQIPATSPSTDTQYF. The CDR3 DNA follows: TGTGCCAGCATCCAAATTCCCGCGACTAGTCCTAGCACAGATACGCAGTATTTT.

This chain uses TRBV30 with TRBJ1-6; maybe TRBD1 (6 bases). This CDR3 has 15 amino acids. Trimming took off 3 bases at V and 1 base at J, with 10 bases between the two ends. Germline lookup yields CDR1 GTSNPN and CDR2 SVGIG (reference sequence). The CDR3 region is CAWRDSPSYNSPLHF. CDR3 nucleotides: TGTGCCTGGAGGGACAGTCCTTCCTATAATTCACCCCTCCACTTT.

The chain is built from TRBV28 and TRBJ2-5; 7 bases line up with TRBD2. This CDR3 spans 15 amino acids. Losses at the gene ends were 2 bases for V and 2 bases for J; bases not matched to a gene: 5. Looked up from germline, CDR1 is MDHEN and CDR2 is SYDVKM. The chain's CDR3 is CASSLGAGDQETQYF. CDR3 DNA sequence: TGTGCCAGCAGTTTAGGGGCGGGAGATCAAGAGACCCAGTACTTC.

The V and J genes are TRBV4-2 and TRBJ2-7, with TRBD2 matching over 11 bases. V was pared by 0 bases and J by 2 bases, with 3 bases of the junction left unmatched. Per the germline V gene, CDR1 is LGHNA and CDR2 is YNFKEQ. The CDR3 has 16 amino acids. DNA of the CDR3: TGTGCCAGCAGCCAAGAGGGACTAGCGGAAACCTACGAGCAGTACTTC. Encoded protein: CASSQEGLAETYEQYF.

The CDR3, as DNA: TGTGCCAGCAGTTTAACAGCGGGCAGGGGGAATCAGCCCCAGCATTTT. As protein: CASSLTAGRGNQPQHF. The J gene is TRBJ1-5, the V gene TRBV28; TRBD1 agrees at 7 bases. The germline V gene has CDR1 MDHEN and CDR2 SYDVKM. The V segment lost 2 bases and the J segment 4 bases; nucleotides outside the gene matches: 8. CDR3 length: 16 amino acids.

This clone was picked up a small number of times. This sequence joins TRBV27 and TRBJ1-5; 7 nucleotides align to TRBD1. Germline CDR1 MNHEY, CDR2 SMNVEV (reference sequence). The V and J ends lost 3 bases and 7 bases, in that order; junction bases with no gene match: 9. The CDR3 is 15 amino acids. The CDR3 loop is CASSLTGFRGQPQHF. In nucleotides, the CDR3 is TGTGCCAGCAGTTTGACAGGGTTCCGCGGCCAGCCCCAGCATTTT.

A remark on this clone: At one of its ends the junction is not consistent with the germline gene, which may arise from a read error. The rearrangement links TRBV6-4 to TRBJ1-1; unclear D gene. Looked up from germline, CDR1 is MRHNA and CDR2 is SNTAGT. The CDR3 runs to 14 residues. In DNA, the CDR3 is TGTACCAGAAAGCACCTCACCGCTCACACTGAAGCTTTCTTT. Its translation is CTRKHLTAHTEAFF.

This clone came up a few times. The chain employs TRBV6-5 and TRBJ1-2, with D perhaps TRBD1 (6 bases). This CDR3 has 14 residues. Germline V gene lookup returns CDR1 MNHEY and CDR2 SVGAGI. V was cut by 5 bases and J by 5 bases, with 15 bases left in between. The CDR3 loop is CASSRPGGLYGYTF. The CDR3 nucleotides read TGTGCCAGCAGTCGCCCGGGGGGGCTTTATGGCTACACCTTC.

This chain links TRBV28 with TRBJ1-2; 7 bases are a match to TRBD1. This CDR3 region has 15 residues. The J segment lost 2 bases and the V segment lost 5 bases, leaving 8 bases of the junction unmatched. Germline V gene lookup returns CDR1 MDHEN and CDR2 SYDVKM. In nucleotides, the CDR3 is TGTGCCAGCAGTAAAACAGGGGTCGGAAACTATGGCTACACCTTC. Translated: CASSKTGVGNYGYTF.

This clone has a single count. At the DNA level, this CDR3 is encoded by other sequences in the same sample as well. The chain joins TRBV30 to TRBJ1-2; 11 bases align to TRBD1. The CDR3 totals 13 residues. Looked up from germline, CDR1 is GTSNPN and CDR2 is SVGIG (reference sequence). Trimming removed 5 bases from V and 5 bases from J; junction bases left unmatched: 4. The CDR3 coding sequence is TGTGCCTGGTCCCGGGACAGGGGGTATGGCTACACCTTC. Its translation: CAWSRDRGYGYTF.

V is TRBV21-1 and J is TRBJ2-7; no check of the table's D call, TRBD2, against the DNA was made. TRBV21-1 is recorded as a pseudogene. The CDR3 has 17 amino acids. CDR3: CASMFPGLAGGRNEQYF. CDR3 bases: TGTGCCAGCATGTTTCCAGGACTAGCGGGAGGAAGAAACGAGCAGTACTTC.

The chain carries TRBV19 and TRBJ1-4; 7 bases are shared with TRBD1. V gave up 3 bases and J gave up 4 bases; unmatched junction bases: 8. The germline V gene has CDR1 LNHDA and CDR2 SQIVND (reference sequence). This CDR3 region has 16 residues. The CDR3 protein is CASSIEGARINEKLFF. CDR3 DNA: TGTGCCAGTAGTATCGAGGGGGCGCGAATTAATGAAAAACTGTTTTTT.

V gene TRBV13 combines with J gene TRBJ1-5; possibly TRBD1 for D (6 bases). The ends were cut back, 0 bases at V and 7 bases at J, with 10 bases in the middle. CDR3 size: 14 residues. CDR1 PRHDT and CDR2 FYEKMQ come from the germline V gene (reference sequence). CDR3 sequence (DNA): TGTGCCAGCAGCTTAGGACAGGGTGGCCAGCCCCAGCATTTT. Translated, it gives CASSLGQGGQPQHF.

This chain connects TRBV28 to TRBJ1-3; D uncertain. V was shortened by 6 bases and J by 4 bases, with 10 bases between the two germline ends. CDR1 and CDR2 (germline): MDHEN, SYDVKM. The CDR3 spans 13 residues. In nucleotides, the CDR3 is TGTGCCAGCAGCTCCGGTGCCGGAAACACCATATATTTT. Translation: CASSSGAGNTIYF. The whole variable domain, filled in from reference TRBV28 and TRBJ1-3, reads DVKVTQSSRYLVKRTGEKVFLECVQDMDHENMFWYRQDPGLGLRLIYFSYDVKMKEKGDIPEGYSVSREKKERFSLILESASTNQTSMYLCASSSGAGNTIYFGEGSWLTVV.